This TCR beta chain was sequenced in a study of cytomegalovirus exposure and HLA in healthy donors. For the study at large: Within the Caucasian-associated ancestry cluster were around 81% of the approximately 390 genotyped donors. Whole-study results and caveats: The authors later found TCR association rates varying by HLA locus, with DRB1 most and HLA-C fewest. Later on, an analysis tied 15,000 to 20,000 TCR beta sequences to HLA alleles at 0.05 false discovery rate.

CDR1 is MNHEY and CDR2 is SVGAGI in the germline V gene. This CDR3 is built from 14 residues. V lost 6 bases and J lost 5, with 11 bases in between. The study ran its PCR with 60 Vbeta and 13 Jbeta primers. The protocol was immunoSEQ multiplex PCR, while the TCRdb copy is restricted to in-frame clones and leaves out a portion. The table lists some 110,000 clones, approximately 80% of them singletons. A note on this clone: What it binds is unknown.

The sequence was collected from a man aged 50-59 years in good health and CMV-seronegative. The sample taken for sequencing was PBMCs. This rearrangement joins TRBV6-5 to TRBJ1-6; D ambiguous. For the CDR3, the DNA is TGTGCCAGCAGCGTTCACGGTGATAATTCACCCCTCCACTTT. This translates into CASSVHGDNSPLHF.